Below are 18 T cell receptor beta chains sequenced from a single sample in a study of Ad26.COV2.S vaccination and SARS-CoV-2 variants. Documented treatment: approximately 18 received Ad26.COV2.S at low or high dose, single or two shots; about 5 received placebo; per-sample allocation not given. Specimens were obtained on day 63 following the first vaccine or placebo injection. Measured with immunoSEQ multiplex PCR; TCRdb has only the in-frame clones, and not every one. The sample carries hundreds of thousands of clones, 80% to 90% recorded once. The sample here was peripheral blood, taken in a trial of Ad26.COV2.S vaccine versus placebo. Receptor source: a person aged 18-60 years who received the Ad26.COV2.S COVID-19 vaccine or a placebo.

The chain combines TRBV7-3 with TRBJ2-3; D uncertain. V lost 1 base to trimming and J lost 5 bases, with 7 bases between them. The CDR3 extends over 13 amino acids. Germline values: CDR1 SGHTA, CDR2 FQGTGA. CDR3 sequence: CASSLRFGDTQYF. DNA of the CDR3: TGTGCCAGCAGCTTAAGATTTGGAGATACGCAGTATTTT.

The CDR3 nucleotides are TGTGCCAGCAGCTTAAACAGTTGGTATGAAAAACTGTTTTTT. It encodes CASSLNSWYEKLFF. The chain has TRBV11-2 and TRBJ1-4, with no clear D. Germline CDR1 and CDR2: SGHAT and FQNNGV. The CDR3 totals 14 residues. Deletions cut 2 bases from V and 6 bases from J, with 10 bases between.

V gene TRBV27 combines with J gene TRBJ2-7, with D possibly TRBD2 on 6 matching bases. CDR3 length: 16 amino acids. The germline gives CDR1 MNHEY, CDR2 SMNVEV (reference sequence). The V end was cut by 8 bases, the J end by 3 bases, with 23 bases between. The CDR3 loop reads CASAYKRDFLYYEQYF. CDR3 coding DNA: TGTGCCAGCGCTTATAAACGGGACTTCTTATACTACGAGCAGTACTTC.

CDR3 region: CAWSVSPNSPLHF. The DNA for the CDR3 is TGTGCCTGGAGTGTATCCCCAAATTCACCCCTCCACTTT. The V gene is TRBV30, the J gene TRBJ1-6; D remains ambiguous. Trimming cost V 0 bases and J 7 bases, with 7 bases left between them. There are 13 residues in the CDR3. Germline loops: CDR1 GTSNPN, CDR2 SVGIG (reference sequence).

This sequence joins TRBV24-1 and TRBJ2-2, with a tentative D call TRBD2 (6 bases). Per germline, CDR1 KGHDR and CDR2 SFDVKD. The CDR3 spans 17 residues. V lost 4 bases and J 4 bases, leaving 18 bases between the germline ends. In DNA, the CDR3 is TGTGCCACCAGTGAACCAGCTAGCGCGGCAGGCACCGGGGAGCTGTTTTTT. It specifies CATSEPASAAGTGELFF.

The rearrangement joins TRBV11-2 to TRBJ2-7; unclear D gene. Germline V gene data show CDR1 as SGHAT and CDR2 as FQNNGV. The CDR3 is 13 residues long. The V gene lost 2 bases and the J gene lost 6 bases, with 11 bases spanning the gap. The CDR3 nucleotides read TGTGCCAGCAGCTTAAAACCAGCACGCGAGCAGTACTTC. Protein sequence: CASSLKPAREQYF.

This clone was counted between two and nine times. The rearrangement uses TRBV7-2 and TRBJ1-6; D is unclear. The CDR3 consists of 14 residues. V was trimmed by 5 bases and J by 10 bases, leaving 15 bases between them. Germline CDR1 and CDR2: SGHTA and FQGNSA. The CDR3 region has the DNA TGTGCCAGCAGCCCTCAGCCTGGGCGATCACCCCTCCACTTT. This encodes CASSPQPGRSPLHF. Full variable domain (outside the CDR3, taken from reference TRBV7-2 and TRBJ1-6): GAGVSQSPSNKVTEKGKDVELRCDPISGHTALYWYRQSLGQGLEFLIYFQGNSAPDKSGLPSDRFSAERTGGSVSTLTIQRTQQEDSAVYLCASSPQPGRSPLHFGNGTRLTVT.

The chain has TRBV11-2 and TRBJ2-2; either TRBD1 or TRBD2 may supply D (6 bases each). The CDR3 totals 15 residues. The germline gives CDR1 SGHAT, CDR2 FQNNGV. Trimming removed 0 bases at V and 5 bases at J, with 10 bases between. Here the CDR3 reads CASSLDRGGTGELFF. The CDR3 nucleotides read TGTGCCAGCAGCTTAGACAGGGGAGGAACCGGGGAGCTGTTTTTT.

Comments on this clone: The identical CDR3 is also encoded by other nucleotide sequences in the sample. CDR3 protein: CASSRDRGTEAFF. CDR3 coding DNA: TGTGCCAGCAGCAGGGACAGGGGGACTGAAGCTTTCTTT. The rearrangement joins TRBV6-5 to TRBJ1-1; 11 bases are shared with TRBD1. This CDR3 is 13 amino acids long. Trimming removed 6 bases from V and 5 bases from J; junction bases left unmatched: 2. CDR1 MNHEY and CDR2 SVGAGI come from the germline V gene.

J is TRBJ1-4 and V is TRBV11-2; 9 nucleotides agree with TRBD1. Looked up from germline, CDR1 is SGHAT and CDR2 is FQNNGV. Trimming cost V 1 base and J 0 bases; bases outside gene matches: 3. The CDR3 is made up of 17 amino acids. The CDR3 region is CASSLGTGVATNEKLFF. The DNA of the CDR3 is TGTGCCAGCAGCTTAGGGACAGGGGTTGCAACTAATGAAAAACTGTTTTTT. Looking up the rest from reference TRBV11-2 and TRBJ1-4 gives the full variable domain: EAGVAQSPRYKIIEKRQSVAFWCNPISGHATLYWYQQILGQGPKLLIQFQNNGVVDDSQLPKDRFSAERLKGVDSTLKIQPAKLEDSAVYLCASSLGTGVATNEKLFFGSGTQLSVL.

The rearrangement joins TRBV24-1 to TRBJ2-7, with TRBD1 matching over 8 bases. Germline V gene sequence: CDR1 KGHDR, CDR2 SFDVKD. There are 15 residues in the CDR3. V shed 4 bases and J 0 bases; nucleotides not matched to a gene: 4. CDR3 coding DNA: TGTGCCACCAGTGACGCCGGGACAGGCTCCTACGAGCAGTACTTC. This gives the protein CATSDAGTGSYEQYF.

The J gene is TRBJ2-6, the V gene TRBV12-5; 8 nucleotides agree with TRBD1. V was clipped by 1 base and J by 0 bases; unmatched bases: 11. The germline gives CDR1 LGHNT, CDR2 FRNRAP. The CDR3 covers 20 residues. The CDR3 protein is CASGLGPKSGQDSGANVLTF. CDR3 nucleotide sequence: TGTGCTAGTGGTTTGGGACCGAAATCGGGACAGGACTCTGGGGCCAACGTCCTGACTTTC.

The chain uses TRBV24-1 and TRBJ1-2, with D perhaps matching TRBD1 (5 bases). V was cut by 3 bases and J by 8 bases, with 9 bases left in between. This CDR3 is 12 amino acids long. Germline loops: CDR1 KGHDR, CDR2 SFDVKD. CDR3: CATSDRDEGYTF. The CDR3 region has the DNA TGTGCCACCAGTGATCGGGACGAGGGCTACACCTTC.

The chain recombines TRBV6-5 with TRBJ2-2, with 7 bases aligning to TRBD2. The germline V gene encodes CDR1 MNHEY and CDR2 SVGAGI. V shed 7 bases and J 5 bases; nucleotides not matched to a gene: 10. The CDR3 runs to 15 residues. The CDR3 coding sequence is TGTGCCAGCACTCCCGCGGGAGAATCGACCGGGGAGCTGTTTTTT. Amino acids: CASTPAGESTGELFF.

The J gene is TRBJ1-6, the V gene TRBV27, with TRBD1 matching 8 bases. Germline V gene data show CDR1 as MNHEY and CDR2 as SMNVEV (reference sequence). After removal of 5 bases from V and 7 bases from J, the junction contained 1 base not matched to a gene. The CDR3 has 13 amino acids. The CDR3 loop reads CASSRQGNSPLHF. The CDR3 bases are TGTGCCAGCAGTCGACAGGGGAATTCACCCCTCCACTTT.

This chain joins TRBV30 and TRBJ1-1; no definite D call. CDR3 length equals 13 residues. Germline V lookup: CDR1 GTSNPN, CDR2 SVGIG (reference sequence). V was cut by 4 bases and J by 1 base, with 10 bases left in between. The CDR3 DNA sequence: TGTGCCTGGAAGGCCGGGCCGAACACTGAAGCTTTCTTT. This encodes CAWKAGPNTEAFF.

The rearrangement joins TRBV7-9 to TRBJ1-1, with D perhaps TRBD1 (5 bases). This CDR3 has 16 residues. V lost 4 bases and J 1 base, leaving 16 bases between the germline ends. Germline assignment: CDR1 SEHNR and CDR2 FQNEAQ (reference sequence). CDR3 amino acids: CASSSAGRGWNTEAFF. The CDR3 DNA sequence: TGTGCCAGCAGCTCAGCTGGAAGGGGCTGGAACACTGAAGCTTTCTTT.

This chain joins TRBV19 and TRBJ2-7; no firm D call. Trimming shortened V by 5 bases and J by 4 bases, and 12 bases separated the two germline ends. Per germline, CDR1 LNHDA and CDR2 SQIVND (reference sequence). There are 13 residues in the CDR3. The chain's CDR3 is CASSPGAKYEQYF. The CDR3, as DNA: TGTGCCAGTAGTCCGGGTGCTAAGTACGAGCAGTACTTC.